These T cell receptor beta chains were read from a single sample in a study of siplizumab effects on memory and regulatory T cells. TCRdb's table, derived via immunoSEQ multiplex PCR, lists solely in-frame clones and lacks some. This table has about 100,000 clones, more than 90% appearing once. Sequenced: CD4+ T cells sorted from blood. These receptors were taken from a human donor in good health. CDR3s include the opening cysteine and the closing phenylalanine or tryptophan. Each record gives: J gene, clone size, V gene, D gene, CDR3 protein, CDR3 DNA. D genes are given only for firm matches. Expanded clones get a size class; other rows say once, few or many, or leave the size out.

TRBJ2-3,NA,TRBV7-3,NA,CASSLTPGGNILTDTQYF,TGTGCCAGCAGCTTAACTCCCGGTGGCAATATCCTGACAGATACGCAGTATTTT
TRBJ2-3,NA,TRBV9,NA,CASSPSMVTHTQYF,TGTGCCAGCAGCCCTTCCATGGTCACACATACGCAGTATTTT
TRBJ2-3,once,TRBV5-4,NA,CASSPGGTDTQYF,TGTGCCAGCAGCCCCGGGGGCACAGATACGCAGTATTTT
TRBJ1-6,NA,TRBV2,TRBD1,CASSQTGGNSPLHF,TGTGCCAGTTCACAGACAGGGGGGAATTCACCCCTCCACTTT
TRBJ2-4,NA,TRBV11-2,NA,CASSLETGPVAKNIQYF,TGTGCCAGCAGCTTAGAAACAGGCCCCGTAGCCAAAAACATTCAGTACTTC
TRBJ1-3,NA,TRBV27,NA,CASSSPVGQHSGNTIYF,TGTGCCAGCAGTTCCCCCGTCGGCCAACACTCTGGAAACACCATATATTTT
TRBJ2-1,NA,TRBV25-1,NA,CASSEPPGISYNEQFF,TGTGCCAGCAGTGAACCCCCGGGGATCTCCTACAATGAGCAGTTCTTC
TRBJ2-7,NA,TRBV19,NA,CASSTKTSYEQYF,TGTGCCAGTAGTACCAAGACGAGCTACGAGCAGTACTTC
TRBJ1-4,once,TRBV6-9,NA,CASSYSTTQNEKLFF,TGTGCCAGCAGTTATTCAACGACACAGAATGAAAAACTGTTTTTT
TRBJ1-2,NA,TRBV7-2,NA,CASSLRPQGYGYTF,TGTGCCAGCAGCTTAAGGCCACAGGGCTATGGCTACACCTTC
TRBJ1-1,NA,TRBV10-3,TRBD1,CAIREGQGGPMNTEAFF,TGTGCCATCAGAGAGGGACAGGGGGGCCCCATGAACACTGAAGCTTTCTTT
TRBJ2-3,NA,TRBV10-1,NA,CASSGVVTDTQYF,TGCGCCAGCAGTGGAGTCGTGACAGATACGCAGTATTTT
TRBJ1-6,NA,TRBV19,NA,CASTYTGPDNSPLHF,TGTGCCAGTACTTATACCGGCCCGGATAATTCACCCCTCCACTTT
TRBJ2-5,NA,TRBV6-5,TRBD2,CASRYRTSGVETQYF,TGTGCCAGCAGATACCGGACTAGCGGGGTAGAGACCCAGTACTTC
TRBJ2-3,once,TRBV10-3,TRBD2,CAISVLAADTQYF,TGTGCCATCAGTGTACTAGCGGCAGATACGCAGTATTTT
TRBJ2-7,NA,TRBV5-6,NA,CASSLGTDLYEQYF,TGTGCCAGCAGCTTAGGGACGGATCTTTACGAGCAGTACTTC
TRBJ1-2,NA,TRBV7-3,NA,CASSFQTGYGYTF,TGTGCCAGCAGCTTTCAGACTGGCTATGGCTACACCTTC
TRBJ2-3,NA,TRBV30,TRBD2,CAWGVAGSVATQYF,TGTGCCTGGGGGGTAGCGGGGTCAGTGGCTACGCAGTATTTT
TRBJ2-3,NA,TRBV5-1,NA,CASSLEGGDTDTQYF,TGCGCCAGCAGCTTGGAGGGCGGGGACACAGATACGCAGTATTTT
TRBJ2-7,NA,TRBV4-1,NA,CASSPFPGSNREQYF,TGCGCCAGCAGCCCCTTCCCAGGGTCCAACCGGGAGCAGTACTTC
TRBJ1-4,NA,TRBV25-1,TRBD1,CASSERAGGNEKLFF,TGTGCCAGCAGTGAACGGGCAGGGGGGAATGAAAAACTGTTTTTT
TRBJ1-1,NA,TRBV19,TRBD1,CASLHGQGDNTEAFF,TGTGCCAGTCTCCACGGACAGGGGGATAACACTGAAGCTTTCTTT
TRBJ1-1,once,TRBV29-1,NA,CSVEIQMNTEAFF,TGCAGCGTTGAGATCCAAATGAACACTGAAGCTTTCTTT
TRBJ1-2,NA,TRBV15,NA,CATSRDYVTYGYTF,TGTGCCACCAGCAGAGACTACGTTACCTATGGCTACACCTTC
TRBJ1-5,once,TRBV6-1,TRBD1,CASSEPGQTLVQPQHF,TGTGCCAGCAGTGAACCGGGACAGACACTTGTTCAGCCCCAGCATTTT
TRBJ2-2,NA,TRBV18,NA,CASSQEANTGELFF,TGTGCCAGCTCACAGGAAGCGAACACCGGGGAGCTGTTTTTT
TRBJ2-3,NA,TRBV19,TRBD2,CASSGRGTADTQYF,TGTGCCAGTAGCGGGAGGGGTACGGCAGATACGCAGTATTTT
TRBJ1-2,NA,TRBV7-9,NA,CASSLVNTGGKYGYTF,TGTGCCAGCAGCTTAGTCAACACGGGAGGGAAGTATGGCTACACCTTC
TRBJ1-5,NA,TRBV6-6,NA,CASSPSPDSNQPQHF,TGTGCCAGCAGCCCATCACCAGATAGCAATCAGCCCCAGCATTTT
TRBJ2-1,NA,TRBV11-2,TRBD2,CASSHPPGTSGGTYNEQFF,TGTGCCAGCAGCCACCCCCCGGGGACTAGCGGGGGTACATACAATGAGCAGTTCTTC
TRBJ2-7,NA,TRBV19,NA,CASRPPTGLGYEQYF,TGTGCCAGTAGACCCCCGACGGGACTCGGCTACGAGCAGTACTTC
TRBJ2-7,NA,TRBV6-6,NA,CASRWGGDTYEQYF,TGTGCCAGCCGGTGGGGGGGGGACACCTACGAGCAGTACTTC